This T cell receptor (beta chain) was recovered during a study of tumor and adjacent non-tumor tissue in lung cancer (dated by TCRdb to 2016 to 2019). Concerning the study at large: Patients with adenocarcinoma (approximately 13), squamous cell carcinoma (2) and small cell lung cancer (1) were included in the cohort. The 15 enrolled patients, of whom about 10 were men and 5 were women, were aged about 30 to 80 years and were diagnosed with TNM stage I to III disease. In total, sequencing yielded 130,000,000 or so productive TCRbeta reads, which works out to an average of approximately 4.1 million reads per sample. The study compared bulk TCRbeta repertoires between lung tumor tissue and matched distant non-tumor lung tissue from fewer than 18 lung cancer patients. For each patient, one tumor sample and one normal lung sample were taken, giving under 35 paired specimens that underwent TCRbeta CDR3 sequencing.

RNA was isolated from bulk unsorted tissue, and RNA quality was assessed with a NanoDrop ND-1000 and an Agilent 2100. Normal lung samples were distant non-tumor tissue taken more than 3 cm from the tumor edge. Newly diagnosed lung cancer patients without prior chemotherapy who had been admitted for thoracic surgery in China between August and November 2014 were enrolled as donors. Anyone who had undergone radiotherapy or chemotherapy before, or who had another cancer at the same time, was left out of the study. Surgical tissue pieces of about 1-2.1 cm3 were preserved in RNAlater solution and stored at -80 °C until use. Study-level results and caveats: TCR diversity was significantly higher in younger patients, and higher tumor TCR diversity was associated with shorter overall and disease-free survival. Tumor tissue showed significantly greater TCR diversity (inverse Simpson) than normal lung tissue (approximately 400 vs 170, P = 0.0075, Mann-Whitney U test). The methods do not name the sequencing platform or mention unique molecular identifiers. With only roughly 16 patients in the cohort, the authors noted that larger samples and more detailed clinical data are needed. Because peripheral blood was not sequenced, blood TCRbeta repertoires in the lung cancer patients of the study were not examined. A significantly larger cumulative share of the repertoire was made up by the top 100 clones in normal lung than in tumor tissue.

The germline V gene specifies MGHRA as CDR1 and YSYEKL as CDR2. From its cysteine to its phenylalanine, the CDR3 spans 17 amino acids. Left in the record is the CDR3 DNA by itself, 51 bases read in frame from the first base. Library preparation used multiplex PCR. TCRdb shows the sequencer as Illumina HiSeq 2500. TCRbeta libraries were constructed through three rounds of nested PCR with primers (Table S4) according to protocols adapted from ARM-PCR. Before sequencing, PCR products of 200-500 bp were cut from the gel and purified using the QIAquick gel extraction kit. The authors processed their data as follows. Trimmomatic was used to clean the reads, FLASH was used to merge the reads into complete CDR3 sequences, and MiTCR was used to assign the reads to V(D)J germline segments. VDJtools was used to compute clonal diversity as the inverse Simpson's index. In-frame sequences lacking a premature stop codon were counted as productive reads. Using fastp trimming at Q25 and MiXCR clonotype assembly, TCRdb reanalyzed the public sequencing data and kept in-frame beta chains. Under each unique CDR3 protein, matching rows form one entry showing the most common genes and DNA. TCRdb's processing, not the study's, gives the V and J calls here. The sample profile shows some 100,000 distinct CDR3 sequences; 80% of them were found once. Clones ranked in the top ten supply around 30% of the sample.

Remarks on this clonotype: No antigen is known for it. Germline and junction disagree at one end, which may indicate a read error.

The receptor chain draws on TRBV4-1 and TRBJ2-2; the junction holds 7 bases that match TRBD2. The TCR was taken from a man between 60 and 75 years old with small cell lung cancer. The sample consisted of distant non-tumor lung tissue. The DNA reads TGCGCCCGCAGCCACCCCAACACGGGGGGAGTCGACGGGGAGCTTTTTTTT. Protein translation: CARSHPNTGGVDGELFF.